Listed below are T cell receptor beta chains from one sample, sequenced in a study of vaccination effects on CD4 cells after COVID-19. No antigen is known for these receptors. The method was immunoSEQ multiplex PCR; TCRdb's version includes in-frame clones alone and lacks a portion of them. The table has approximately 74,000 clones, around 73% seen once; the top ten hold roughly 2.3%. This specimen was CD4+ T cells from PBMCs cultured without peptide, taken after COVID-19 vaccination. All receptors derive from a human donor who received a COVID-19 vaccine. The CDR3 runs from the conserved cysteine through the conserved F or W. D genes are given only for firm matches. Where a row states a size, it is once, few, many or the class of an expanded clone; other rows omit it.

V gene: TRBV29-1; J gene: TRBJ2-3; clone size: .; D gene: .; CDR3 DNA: TGCAGCGCCGTGGCTAGCTTAACAGATACGCAGTATTTT; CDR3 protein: CSAVASLTDTQYF
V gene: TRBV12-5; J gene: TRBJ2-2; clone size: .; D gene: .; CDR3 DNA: TGTGCTAGTGGTTTGGATCCGCAGAACACCGGGGAGCTGTTTTTT; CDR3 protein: CASGLDPQNTGELFF
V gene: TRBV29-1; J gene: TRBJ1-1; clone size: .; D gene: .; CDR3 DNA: TGCAGCGTAGGACGGCTGGGCACTGAAGCTTTCTTT; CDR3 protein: CSVGRLGTEAFF
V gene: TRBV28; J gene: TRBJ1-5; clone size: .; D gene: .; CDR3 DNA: TGTGCCAGCAGTCCATGGGGGCAGGGGAGCAATCAGCCCCAGCATTTT; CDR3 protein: CASSPWGQGSNQPQHF
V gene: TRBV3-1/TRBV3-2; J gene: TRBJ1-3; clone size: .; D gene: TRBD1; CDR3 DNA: TGTGCCAGCAGCCAGTCCGGACAGGGCTCTGGAAACACCATATATTTT; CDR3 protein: CASSQSGQGSGNTIYF
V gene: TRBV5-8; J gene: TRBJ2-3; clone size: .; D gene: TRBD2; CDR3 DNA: TGTGCCAGCCCTAACGGGATAGCGGGGGGTACAGATACGCAGTATTTT; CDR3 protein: CASPNGIAGGTDTQYF
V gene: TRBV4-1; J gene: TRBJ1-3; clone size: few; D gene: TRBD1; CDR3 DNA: TGCGCCAGCAGCCAACCCCTCCGGGACAGGGGATCCGGAAACACCATATATTTT; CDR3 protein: CASSQPLRDRGSGNTIYF
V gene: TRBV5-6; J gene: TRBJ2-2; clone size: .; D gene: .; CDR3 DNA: TGTGCCAGCAGCTTAGAGTTGAACACCGGGGAGCTGTTTTTT; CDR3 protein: CASSLELNTGELFF
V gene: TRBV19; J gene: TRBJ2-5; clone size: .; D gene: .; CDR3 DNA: TGTGCCAGTAGTAGTACGGGACAGACCCAGTACTTC; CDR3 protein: CASSSTGQTQYF
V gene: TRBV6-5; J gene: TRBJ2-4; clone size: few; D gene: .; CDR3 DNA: TGTGCCAGCCAGTGGGGGATTGACCAAAACATTCAGTACTTC; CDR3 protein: CASQWGIDQNIQYF
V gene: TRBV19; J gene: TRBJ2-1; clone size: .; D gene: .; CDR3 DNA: TGTGCCAGTAGTAACCGGGACCATGAGCAGTTCTTC; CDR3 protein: CASSNRDHEQFF
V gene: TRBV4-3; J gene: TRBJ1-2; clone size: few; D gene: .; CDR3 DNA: TGCGCCAGCAGCCAAGAGCGACAGAACGAACTTCTCCCGAGGGGTTACACCTTC; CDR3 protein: CASSQERQNELLPRGYTF
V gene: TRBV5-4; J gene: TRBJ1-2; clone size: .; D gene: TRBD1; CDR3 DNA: TGTGCCAGCAGCTCAGGGGGCCACTATGGCTACACCTTC; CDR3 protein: CASSSGGHYGYTF
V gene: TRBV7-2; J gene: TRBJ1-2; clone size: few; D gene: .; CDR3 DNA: TGTGCCAGCAGCTTAAGGGACCGCGCCTATGGCTACACCTTC; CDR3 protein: CASSLRDRAYGYTF
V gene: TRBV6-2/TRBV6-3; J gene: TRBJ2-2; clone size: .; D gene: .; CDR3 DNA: TGTGCCAGCAGTGACCAGCTGACAGGACCCGGGGAGCTGTTTTTT; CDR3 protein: CASSDQLTGPGELFF
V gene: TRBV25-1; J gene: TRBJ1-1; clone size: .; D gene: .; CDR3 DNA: TGTGCCAGCAGGGGAGAGGGGGGGAACACTGAAGCTTTCTTT; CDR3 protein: CASRGEGGNTEAFF
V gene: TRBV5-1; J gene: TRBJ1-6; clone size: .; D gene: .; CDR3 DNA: TGCGCCAGCAGCTTGTCCGGGGTTTATTCACCCCTCCACTTT; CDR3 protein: CASSLSGVYSPLHF
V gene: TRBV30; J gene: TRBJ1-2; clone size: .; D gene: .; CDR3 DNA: TGTGCCTGGAGTTTGACCGCTTCCGGCGGCTATGGCTACACCTTC; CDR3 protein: CAWSLTASGGYGYTF
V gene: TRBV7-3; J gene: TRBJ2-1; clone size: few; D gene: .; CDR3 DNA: TGTGCCAGCAGCTTAAAAGGGCTAGGGCCGGGGCCTGTGTATAATGAGCAGTTCTTC; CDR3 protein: CASSLKGLGPGPVYNEQFF
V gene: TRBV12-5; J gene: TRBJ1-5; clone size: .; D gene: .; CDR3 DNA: TGTGCTAGTGGTTTGGTACCTTCCAACAGATGGAATCAGCCCCAGCATTTT; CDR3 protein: CASGLVPSNRWNQPQHF
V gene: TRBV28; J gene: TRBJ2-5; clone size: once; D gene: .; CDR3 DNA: TGTGCCAGCAGTTTAGGAGAGACCCAGTACTTC; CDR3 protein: CASSLGETQYF
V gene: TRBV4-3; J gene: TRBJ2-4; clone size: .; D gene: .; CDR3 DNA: TGCGCCAGCAGCCAAGTAGGCGGGGCCAAAAACATTCAGTACTTC; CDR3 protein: CASSQVGGAKNIQYF
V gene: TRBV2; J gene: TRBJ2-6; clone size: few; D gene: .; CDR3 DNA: TGTGCCAGCAGTGCCCCAAGGGGCGGATACTCTGGGGCCAACGTCCTGACTTTC; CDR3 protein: CASSAPRGGYSGANVLTF
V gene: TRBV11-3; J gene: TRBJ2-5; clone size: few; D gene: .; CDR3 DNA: TGTGCCAGCAGCTTAGGTGTGGACAGTGGAAGGGAGACCCAGTACTTC; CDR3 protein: CASSLGVDSGRETQYF
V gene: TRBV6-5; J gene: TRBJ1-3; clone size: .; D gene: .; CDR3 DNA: TGTGCCAGCAGCCCAATGTCCTCTGGAAACACCATATATTTT; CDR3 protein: CASSPMSSGNTIYF
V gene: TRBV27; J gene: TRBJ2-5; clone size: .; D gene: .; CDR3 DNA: TGTGCCAGCAGTTTAAGGCAGGGCCAGCAGACCCAGTACTTC; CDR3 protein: CASSLRQGQQTQYF
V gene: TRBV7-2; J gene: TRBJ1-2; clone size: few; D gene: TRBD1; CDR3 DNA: TGTGCCAGCAGCCCGGGGACAGGATATGGCTACACCTTC; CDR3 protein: CASSPGTGYGYTF
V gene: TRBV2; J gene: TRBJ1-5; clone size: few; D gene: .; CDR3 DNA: TGTGCCAGCAGTGAGGAAGGGTCGGGCAATCAGCCCCAGCATTTT; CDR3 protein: CASSEEGSGNQPQHF
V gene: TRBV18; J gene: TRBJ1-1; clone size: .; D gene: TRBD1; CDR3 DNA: TGTGCCAGCGCTCCGACAGGGTACACTGAAGCTTTCTTT; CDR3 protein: CASAPTGYTEAFF
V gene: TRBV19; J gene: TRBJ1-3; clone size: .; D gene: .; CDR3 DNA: TGTGCCAGTAGTCTGGACAATTCTGGAAACACCATATATTTT; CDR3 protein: CASSLDNSGNTIYF
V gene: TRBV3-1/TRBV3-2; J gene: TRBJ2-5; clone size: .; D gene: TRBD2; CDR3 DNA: TGTGCCAGCAGGACCGGCGACGGGGGGAAACAAGAGACCCAGTACTTC; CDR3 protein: CASRTGDGGKQETQYF
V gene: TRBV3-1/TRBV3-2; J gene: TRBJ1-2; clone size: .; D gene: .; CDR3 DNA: TGTGCCAGCAGCCATGCTACACGAAACTATGGCTACACCTTC; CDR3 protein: CASSHATRNYGYTF
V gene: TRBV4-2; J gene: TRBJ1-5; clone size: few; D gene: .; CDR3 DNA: TGTGCCAGCAGCCAAGCCTCGGGATGGAGCAATCAGCCCCAGCATTTT; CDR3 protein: CASSQASGWSNQPQHF
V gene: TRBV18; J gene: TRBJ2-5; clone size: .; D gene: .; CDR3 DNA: TGTGCCAGCTCACCCCGACAGGAAGAGACCCAGTACTTC; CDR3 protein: CASSPRQEETQYF
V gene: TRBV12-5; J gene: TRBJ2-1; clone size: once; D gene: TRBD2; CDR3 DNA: TGTGCTAGTGGTTGGGGGACGGGGGGGTACAATGAGCAGTTCTTC; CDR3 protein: CASGWGTGGYNEQFF
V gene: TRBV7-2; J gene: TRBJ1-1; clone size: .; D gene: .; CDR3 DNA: TGTGCCAGCAGCCCGACGGGGGGTTTGAACACTGAAGCTTTCTTT; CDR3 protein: CASSPTGGLNTEAFF
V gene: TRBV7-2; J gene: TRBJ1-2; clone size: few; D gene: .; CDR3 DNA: TGTGCCAGCAGCTTAGTCGACACCAACTATGGCTACACCTTC; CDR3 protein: CASSLVDTNYGYTF
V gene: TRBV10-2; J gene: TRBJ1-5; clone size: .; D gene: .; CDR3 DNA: TGCGCCAGCAGTGAACAAGGATCCAATCAGCCCCAGCATTTT; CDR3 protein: CASSEQGSNQPQHF
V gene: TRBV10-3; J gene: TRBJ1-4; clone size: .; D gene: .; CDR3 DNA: TGTGCCATCAGTGATGACAGGTCAAATGAAAAACTGTTTTTT; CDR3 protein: CAISDDRSNEKLFF
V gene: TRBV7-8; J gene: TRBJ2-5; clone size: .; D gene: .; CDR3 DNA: TGTGCCAGCAGCCAGGGGACTTTTCGGGAGACCCAGTACTTC; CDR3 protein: CASSQGTFRETQYF
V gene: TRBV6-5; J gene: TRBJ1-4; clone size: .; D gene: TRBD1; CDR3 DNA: TGTGCCAGCAGTTACTCCGGGACAGGGAATGAAAAACTGTTTTTT; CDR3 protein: CASSYSGTGNEKLFF
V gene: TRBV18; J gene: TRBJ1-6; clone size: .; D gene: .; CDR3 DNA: TGTGCCAGCTCACCGCTACAGGGAGACGGGAATTCACCCCTCCACTTT; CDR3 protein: CASSPLQGDGNSPLHF